Listed below are T cell receptor beta chains from one sample, sequenced in a study of T cell responses to AZD1222 COVID-19 vaccine. Profiled with immunoSEQ multiplex PCR; TCRdb holds only in-frame clones, not every one. The sample holds 130,000 or so clones, around 87% seen once. The specimen was peripheral blood, collected 28 days after the second AZD1222 dose. These TCRs come from an adult who received the AZD1222 COVID-19 vaccine. The CDR3 runs from the conserved cysteine through the conserved F or W. D genes are given only for firm matches. Clone size is not always given. Where it is, it says once, few, many or a class for expanded clones.

clone_size j_call v_call d_call cdr3_nt cdr3_aa
NA TRBJ2-3 TRBV7-9 TRBD2 TGTGCCAGCACCGAGACGGGACTAGCGGGGGGGGCTACAGATACGCAGTATTTT CASTETGLAGGATDTQYF
NA TRBJ1-5 TRBV10-3 NA TGTGCCATCAGGGGGGGGCGGGGCGATAATCAGCCCCAGCATTTT CAIRGGRGDNQPQHF
NA TRBJ1-1 TRBV6-2/TRBV6-3 TRBD1 TGTGCCAGCAGTTTGACAGGGGAGGGCATGAACACTGAAGCTTTCTTT CASSLTGEGMNTEAFF
NA TRBJ2-5 TRBV4-2 TRBD1 TGTGCCAGCAGCCGAGGACAGGGGATAGGAGAGACCCAGTACTTC CASSRGQGIGETQYF
NA TRBJ2-1 TRBV27 NA TGTGCCAGCAGTTTAAAGGCCAGGTGGGGTTACAATGAGCAGTTCTTC CASSLKARWGYNEQFF
NA TRBJ1-4 TRBV7-2 NA TGTGCCAGCAGCTTAGCGGCGGCCTCAACTAATGAAAAACTGTTTTTT CASSLAAASTNEKLFF
NA TRBJ2-1 TRBV4-3 NA TGCGCCAGCAGCCAAGGGACTCCACTCAATGAGCAGTTCTTC CASSQGTPLNEQFF
NA TRBJ1-5 TRBV27 TRBD1 TGTGCCAGCAGTTTCGGACAGGGGGCAGGCCAGCCCCAGCATTTT CASSFGQGAGQPQHF
NA TRBJ1-1 TRBV7-9 NA TGTGCCAGCAGCTTAGCGCGGGTTACTGAAGCTTTCTTT CASSLARVTEAFF
NA TRBJ1-5 TRBV11-2 NA TGTGCCAGCAGCTTCAACGGGGGAAATCAGCCCCAGCATTTT CASSFNGGNQPQHF
NA TRBJ1-4 TRBV3-1/TRBV3-2 NA TGTGCCAGCAGCCAAGCACCCCCCACCTGGGGGCCAATGAAAAAACTGTTTTTT CASSQAPPTWGPMKKLFF
NA TRBJ2-2 TRBV5-4 NA TGTGCCAGCAGCTTGGGGGAACCCACCGGGGAGCTGTTTTTT CASSLGEPTGELFF
NA TRBJ1-2 TRBV5-6 NA TGTGCCAGCAGCTTGACAAACTATGGCTACACCTTC CASSLTNYGYTF
NA TRBJ2-7 TRBV5-5 NA TGTGCCAGCAGCTGGGGCCCGAGCTACGAGCAGTACTTC CASSWGPSYEQYF
NA TRBJ2-7 TRBV7-3 NA TGTGCCAGCAGCCAGCTGACAGGCGAGCAGTACTTC CASSQLTGEQYF
few TRBJ1-1 TRBV6-5 NA TGTGCCAGCAGACTGACGGTGAACACTGAAGCTTTCTTT CASRLTVNTEAFF
NA TRBJ2-2 TRBV3-1/TRBV3-2 NA TGTGCCAGCAGCCCCCTCCCGCTGGAGGAGCTGTTTTTT CASSPLPLEELFF
NA TRBJ2-5 TRBV11-2 TRBD2 TGTGCCAGCAGCTCCAGACTAGCGGGGGGGACTACCCAAGAGACCCAGTACTTC CASSSRLAGGTTQETQYF
many TRBJ1-3 TRBV2 TRBD1 TGTGCCAGCAGTGGACAGGGAATAGACACCATATATTTT CASSGQGIDTIYF
NA TRBJ1-4 TRBV29-1 NA TGCAGCGTTGCGCCTGCCGGGGGTGAAAAACTGTTTTTT CSVAPAGGEKLFF
NA TRBJ2-5 TRBV15 NA TGTGCCACCAGCAGAGCGAACCCTCAAGAGACCCAGTACTTC CATSRANPQETQYF
NA TRBJ1-4 TRBV14 NA TGTGCCAGCAGCCAAGGGGTGGACTATTATGAAAAACTGTTTTTT CASSQGVDYYEKLFF
NA TRBJ1-2 TRBV2 TRBD1 TGTGCCAGCAGTTCGGGGACAGGGATCGGCTACACCTTC CASSSGTGIGYTF
NA TRBJ2-7 TRBV4-3 NA TGCGCCAGCAGCCAAGATTCAGGAGGTAGCTCCTACGAGCAGTACTTC CASSQDSGGSSYEQYF
NA TRBJ2-3 TRBV18 TRBD1 TGTGCCAGCTCACGACAGGGTCTGGGCACAGATACGCAGTATTTT CASSRQGLGTDTQYF
NA TRBJ2-7 TRBV7-2 TRBD2 TGTGCCAGCAGCTTAGCGGGAGGGTACGAGCAGTACTTC CASSLAGGYEQYF
NA TRBJ1-1 TRBV25-1 NA TGTGCCAGCAGTGCTGGTCTCGGACGGGCTTCTGAAGCTTTCTTT CASSAGLGRASEAFF
NA TRBJ2-5 TRBV25-1 NA TGTGCCAGCAGTGACCCAAACCAAGAGACCCAGTACTTC CASSDPNQETQYF